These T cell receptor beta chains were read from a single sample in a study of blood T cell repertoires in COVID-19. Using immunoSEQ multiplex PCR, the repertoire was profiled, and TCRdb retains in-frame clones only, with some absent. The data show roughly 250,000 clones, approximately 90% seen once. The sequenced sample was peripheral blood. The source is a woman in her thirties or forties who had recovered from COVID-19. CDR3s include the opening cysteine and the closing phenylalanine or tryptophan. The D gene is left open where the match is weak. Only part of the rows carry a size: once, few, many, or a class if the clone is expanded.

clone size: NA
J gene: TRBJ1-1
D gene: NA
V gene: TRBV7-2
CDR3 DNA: TGTGCCAGCAGCTTAGGGCTCCTCAACACTGAAGCTTTCTTT
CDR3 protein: CASSLGLLNTEAFF

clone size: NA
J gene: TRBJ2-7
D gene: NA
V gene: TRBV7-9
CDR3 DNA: TGTGCCACGGACAGGGCGGGGGCGACCTACGAGCAGTACTTC
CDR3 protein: CATDRAGATYEQYF

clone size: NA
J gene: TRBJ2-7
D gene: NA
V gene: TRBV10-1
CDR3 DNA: TGCGCCAGCAGTGACCAAAGGGGATCCTACGAGCAGTACTTC
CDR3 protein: CASSDQRGSYEQYF

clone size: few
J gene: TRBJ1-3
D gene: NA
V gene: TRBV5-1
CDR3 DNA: TGCGCCAGCAGCCGGGACAAAAGCTCTGGAAACACCATATATTTT
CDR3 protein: CASSRDKSSGNTIYF

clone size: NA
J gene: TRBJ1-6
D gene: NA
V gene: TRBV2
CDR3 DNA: TGTGCCAGCAGTGAACAACAGGCCCATTATAATTCACCCCTCCACTTT
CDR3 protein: CASSEQQAHYNSPLHF

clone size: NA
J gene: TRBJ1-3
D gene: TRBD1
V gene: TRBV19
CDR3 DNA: TGTGCCAGTAGTCTTCGTCAGGGGGCTGGAAACACCATATATTTT
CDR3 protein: CASSLRQGAGNTIYF

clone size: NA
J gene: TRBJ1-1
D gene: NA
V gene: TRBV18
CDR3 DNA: TGTGCCAGCTCACCGACGTCAGGTTTCTTGGGCACTGAAGCTTTCTTT
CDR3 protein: CASSPTSGFLGTEAFF

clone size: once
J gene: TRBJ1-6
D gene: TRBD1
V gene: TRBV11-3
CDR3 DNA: TGTGCCAGCAGCCAACCCTGGACAGGGGGGAATTCACCCCTCCACTTT
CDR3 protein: CASSQPWTGGNSPLHF

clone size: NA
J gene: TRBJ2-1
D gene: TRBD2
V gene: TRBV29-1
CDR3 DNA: TGCAGCGTTCCAAACCTAGCGGGAGGTAATGAGCAGTTCTTC
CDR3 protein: CSVPNLAGGNEQFF

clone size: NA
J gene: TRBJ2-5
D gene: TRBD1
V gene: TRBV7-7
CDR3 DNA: TGTGCTAGCAGCTTACAGGGGGCAAAAGAGACCCAGTACTTC
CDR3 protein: CASSLQGAKETQYF

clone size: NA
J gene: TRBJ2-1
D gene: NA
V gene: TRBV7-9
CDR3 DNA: TGTGCCAGCAGCCGTCACCCAGGGGCTGGGGTTTACAATGAGCAGTTCTTC
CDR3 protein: CASSRHPGAGVYNEQFF

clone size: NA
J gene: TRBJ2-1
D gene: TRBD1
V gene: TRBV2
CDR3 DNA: TGTGCCAGCAGCAAATCGAGGGGGCTAGGGTACAATGAGCAGTTCTTC
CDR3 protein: CASSKSRGLGYNEQFF

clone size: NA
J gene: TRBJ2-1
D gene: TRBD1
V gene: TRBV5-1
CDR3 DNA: TGCGCCAGCAAAACCGGGACAGGGGGCAATGAGCAGTTCTTC
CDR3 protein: CASKTGTGGNEQFF

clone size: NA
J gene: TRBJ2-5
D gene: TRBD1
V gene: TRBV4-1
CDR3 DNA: TGCGCCAGCAGCCAAGACAGGGGGCCTGAGACCCAGTACTTC
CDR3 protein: CASSQDRGPETQYF

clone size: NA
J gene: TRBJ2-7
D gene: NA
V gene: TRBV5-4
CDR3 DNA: TGTGCCAGCAGCTTGGGAGCCGGGGACTACGAGCAGTACTTC
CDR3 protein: CASSLGAGDYEQYF

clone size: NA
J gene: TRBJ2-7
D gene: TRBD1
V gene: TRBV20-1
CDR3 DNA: TGCAGTGCTAGTAAGGGACAGGGCTACGAGCAGTACTTC
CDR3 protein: CSASKGQGYEQYF

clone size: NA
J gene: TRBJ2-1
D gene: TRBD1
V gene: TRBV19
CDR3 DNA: TGTGCCAGTAGTATTCTCGGGGGGACAGGGGGCAATGAGCAGTTCTTC
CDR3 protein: CASSILGGTGGNEQFF

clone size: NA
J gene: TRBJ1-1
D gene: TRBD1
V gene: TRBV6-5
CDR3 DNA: TGTGCCAGCAGTTACTCGAGACAGGGGCATACTGAAGCTTTCTTT
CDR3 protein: CASSYSRQGHTEAFF

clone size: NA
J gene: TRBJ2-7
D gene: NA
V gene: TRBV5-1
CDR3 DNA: TGCGCCAGCAGCTTGGAGCCACGTACTACCTACGAGCAGTACTTC
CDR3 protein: CASSLEPRTTYEQYF

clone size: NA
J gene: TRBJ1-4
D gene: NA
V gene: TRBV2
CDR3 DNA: TGTGCCAGCATCCGACGGGGGGAGATGCTCGTTAATGAAAAACTGTTTTTT
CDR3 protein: CASIRRGEMLVNEKLFF

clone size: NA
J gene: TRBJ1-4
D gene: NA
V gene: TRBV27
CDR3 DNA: TGTGCCAGCAGTTTATTCGGGGGGGCGGATGAAAAACTGTTTTTT
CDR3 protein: CASSLFGGADEKLFF

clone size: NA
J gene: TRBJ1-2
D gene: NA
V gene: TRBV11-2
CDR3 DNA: TGTGCCAGCAGCCCCGGAGACAGGCCCTATGGCTACACCTTC
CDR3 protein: CASSPGDRPYGYTF

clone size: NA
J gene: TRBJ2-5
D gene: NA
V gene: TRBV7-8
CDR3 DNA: TGTGCCAGCAGCCGAGACATGTACCAAGAGACCCAGTACTTC
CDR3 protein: CASSRDMYQETQYF

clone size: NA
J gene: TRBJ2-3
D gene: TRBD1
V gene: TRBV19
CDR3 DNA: TGTGCCAGTAGTATTTCCGGGACAGGGGCAGATACGCAGTATTTT
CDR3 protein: CASSISGTGADTQYF

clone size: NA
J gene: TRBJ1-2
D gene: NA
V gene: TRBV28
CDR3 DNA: TGTGCCAGCAGTTTACTGGCGGGTAGCTATGGCTACACCTTC
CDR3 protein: CASSLLAGSYGYTF

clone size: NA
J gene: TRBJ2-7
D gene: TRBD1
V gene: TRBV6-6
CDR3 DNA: TGTGCCAGCAGTTCCGGGGGGACAGGGTCCTACGAGCAGTACTTC
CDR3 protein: CASSSGGTGSYEQYF

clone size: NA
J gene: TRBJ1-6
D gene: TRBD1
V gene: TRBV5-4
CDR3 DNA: TGTGCCAGCAGCCGAAGGACAGGGGGTAATTCACCCCTCCACTTT
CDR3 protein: CASSRRTGGNSPLHF

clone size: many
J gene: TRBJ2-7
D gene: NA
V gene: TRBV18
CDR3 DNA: TGTGCCAGCTCACCACCGACTCTACCAGAGCAGTACTTC
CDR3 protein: CASSPPTLPEQYF

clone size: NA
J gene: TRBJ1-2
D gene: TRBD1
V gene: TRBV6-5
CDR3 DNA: TGTGCCAGCAGAGTCGCAGGGGGCAATGGCTACACCTTC
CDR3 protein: CASRVAGGNGYTF

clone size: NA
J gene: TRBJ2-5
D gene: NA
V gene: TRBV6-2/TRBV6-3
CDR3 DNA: TGTGCCAGCAGTTACGTGGGGGGAGTTTCGGAGACCCAGTACTTC
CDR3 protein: CASSYVGGVSETQYF

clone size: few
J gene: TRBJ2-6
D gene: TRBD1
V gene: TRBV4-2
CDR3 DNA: TGTGCCAGCAGCCAGCGGACAGGGGCCATCTCTGGGGCCAACGTCCTGACTTTC
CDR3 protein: CASSQRTGAISGANVLTF

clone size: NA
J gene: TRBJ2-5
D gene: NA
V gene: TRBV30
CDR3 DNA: TGTGCCTGGGGACAGCGGACGGGACAAGAGACCCAGTACTTC
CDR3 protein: CAWGQRTGQETQYF

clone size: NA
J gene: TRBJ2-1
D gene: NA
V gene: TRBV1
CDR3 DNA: TGCACCACCGCGTGGAATGAGCAGTTCTTC
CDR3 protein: CTTAWNEQFF

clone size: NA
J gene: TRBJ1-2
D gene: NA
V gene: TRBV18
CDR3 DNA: TGTGCCAGCTCACCAAACGGAGTCAATGGCTACACCTTC
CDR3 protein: CASSPNGVNGYTF

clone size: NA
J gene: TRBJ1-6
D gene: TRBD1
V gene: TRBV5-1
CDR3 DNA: TGCGCCAGCAGCTCACCGGGACAGGTTAATTCACCCCTCCACTTT
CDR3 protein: CASSSPGQVNSPLHF

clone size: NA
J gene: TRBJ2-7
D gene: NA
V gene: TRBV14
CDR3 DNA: TGTGCCAGCAGCCAAGGATGGAGATACGAGCAGTACTTC
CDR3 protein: CASSQGWRYEQYF

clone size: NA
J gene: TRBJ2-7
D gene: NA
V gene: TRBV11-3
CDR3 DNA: TGTGCCAGCAGCCTCCGGGACTACGAGCAGTACTTC
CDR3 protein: CASSLRDYEQYF

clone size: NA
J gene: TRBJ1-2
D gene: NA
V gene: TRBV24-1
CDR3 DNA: TGTGCCACCAGTGATTGGAGGCAAGGTGGCTACACCTTC
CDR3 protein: CATSDWRQGGYTF

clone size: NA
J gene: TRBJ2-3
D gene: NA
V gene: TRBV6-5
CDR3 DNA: TGTGCCAGTTTCGAACATCGCACAGATACGCAGTATTTT
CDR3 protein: CASFEHRTDTQYF

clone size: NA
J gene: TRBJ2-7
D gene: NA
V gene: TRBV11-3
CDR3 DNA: TGTGCCAGCAGCTTAGGTCCGGGTTTGTACGAGCAGTACTTC
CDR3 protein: CASSLGPGLYEQYF

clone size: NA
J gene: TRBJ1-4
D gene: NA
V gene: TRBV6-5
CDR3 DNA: TGTGCCAGCACCTTACCGCGTAGTGAAAAACTGTTTTTT
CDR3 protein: CASTLPRSEKLFF

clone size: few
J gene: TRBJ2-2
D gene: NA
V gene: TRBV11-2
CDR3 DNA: TGTGCCAGCAGCCTCACCGGGACCGGGGAGCTGTTTTTT
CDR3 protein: CASSLTGTGELFF

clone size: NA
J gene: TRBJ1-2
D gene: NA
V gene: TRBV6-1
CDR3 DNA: TGTGCCAGCAGTGAAACAGGGAATCTCCGTGGCTACACCTTC
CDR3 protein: CASSETGNLRGYTF

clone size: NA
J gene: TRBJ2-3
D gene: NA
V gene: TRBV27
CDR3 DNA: TGTGCCAGCAGTTTATTTCAGGCTCGAGATACGCAGTATTTT
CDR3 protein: CASSLFQARDTQYF

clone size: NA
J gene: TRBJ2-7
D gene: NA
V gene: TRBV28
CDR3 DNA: TGTGCCAGCAGTAATGCAGGGGTAAGTGAGCAGTACTTC
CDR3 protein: CASSNAGVSEQYF

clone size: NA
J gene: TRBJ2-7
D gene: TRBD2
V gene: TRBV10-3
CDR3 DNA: TGTGCCATCAGGGGACTAGCTGACTACGAGCAGTACTTC
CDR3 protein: CAIRGLADYEQYF

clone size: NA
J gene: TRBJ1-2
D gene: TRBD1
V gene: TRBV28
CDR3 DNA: TGTGCCAGCAGCTTATCCGGGACAGGTCATGGCTACACCTTC
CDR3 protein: CASSLSGTGHGYTF

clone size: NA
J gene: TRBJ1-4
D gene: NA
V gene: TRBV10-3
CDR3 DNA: TGTGCCACATCTGCCGGAGGGGAAAAACTGTTTTTT
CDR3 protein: CATSAGGEKLFF

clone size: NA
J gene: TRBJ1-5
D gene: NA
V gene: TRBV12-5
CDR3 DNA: TGTGCTAGTGGTTTGGTACTCCTCCCCCAAGGGGTCGGTCAGCCCCAGCATTTT
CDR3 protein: CASGLVLLPQGVGQPQHF

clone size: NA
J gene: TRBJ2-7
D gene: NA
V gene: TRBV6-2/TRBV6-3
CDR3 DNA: TGTGCCAGCAGTTACTCTCGGGAGCAGTACTTC
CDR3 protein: CASSYSREQYF

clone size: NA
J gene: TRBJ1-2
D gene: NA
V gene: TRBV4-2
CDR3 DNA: TGTGCCAGCAGCCCGGGGGGTAACTATGGCTACACCTTC
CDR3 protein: CASSPGGNYGYTF

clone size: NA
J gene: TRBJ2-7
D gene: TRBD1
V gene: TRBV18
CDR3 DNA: TGTGCCAGCTCAGCCGACAGGGAAGGGGCCTACGAGCAGTACTTC
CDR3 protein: CASSADREGAYEQYF

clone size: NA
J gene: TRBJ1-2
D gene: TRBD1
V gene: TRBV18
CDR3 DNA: TGTGCCAGCTCACCTACGGGACAGGGGGCTGACTATGGCTACACCTTC
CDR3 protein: CASSPTGQGADYGYTF

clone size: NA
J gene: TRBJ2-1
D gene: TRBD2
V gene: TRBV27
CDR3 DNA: TGTGCCAGCAGTTCCTCCCCTCTAGCGGGAGTAAGCAATGAGCAGTTCTTC
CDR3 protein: CASSSSPLAGVSNEQFF

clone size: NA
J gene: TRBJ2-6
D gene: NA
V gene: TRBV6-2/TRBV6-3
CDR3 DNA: TGTGCCAGCAGTCAAGACAACTCTGGGGCCAACGTCCTGACTTTC
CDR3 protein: CASSQDNSGANVLTF

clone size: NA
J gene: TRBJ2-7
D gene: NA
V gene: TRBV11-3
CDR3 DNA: TGTGCCAGCAGCCGGAGGATCTCCTACGAGCAGTACTTC
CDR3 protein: CASSRRISYEQYF

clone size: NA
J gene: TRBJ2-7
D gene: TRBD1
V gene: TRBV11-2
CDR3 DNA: TGTGCCAGCAGCTTTGTTCCGGGACAGGCCTACGAGCAGTACTTC
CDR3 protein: CASSFVPGQAYEQYF

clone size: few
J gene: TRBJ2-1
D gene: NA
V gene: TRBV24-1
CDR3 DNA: TGTGCCACCAGTGACCAGCGATCCTACAATGAGCAGTTCTTC
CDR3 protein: CATSDQRSYNEQFF

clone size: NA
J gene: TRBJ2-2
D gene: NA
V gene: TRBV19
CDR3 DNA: TGTGCCAGTAGCCCAGGGGTGAACACCGGGGAGCTGTTTTTT
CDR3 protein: CASSPGVNTGELFF

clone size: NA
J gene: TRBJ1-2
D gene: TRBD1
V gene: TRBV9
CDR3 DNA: TGTGCCAGCGGGACAGGGGAAGGAAACTATGGCTACACCTTC
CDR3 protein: CASGTGEGNYGYTF